Listed here is a single TCR beta chain. The antigen remains undetermined. Germline values: CDR1 GTSNPN, CDR2 SVGIG (reference sequence). The CDR3 loop spans 19 amino acids. The trim removed 3 bases at V and 3 bases at J, leaving 10 bases unmatched. The data stem from a study of cytomegalovirus exposure and HLA in healthy donors. In the study overall: Prior work identified 120 million or so unique TCR beta sequences in some 200 million T cells.

With 60 Vbeta and 13 Jbeta primers, the PCR was carried out. Some clones are missing from TCRdb's copy, which holds only in-frame ones; the method was immunoSEQ multiplex PCR. This table holds roughly 200,000 clones, approximately 80% found once. Overall study findings and caveats: Under 20,000 TCR beta sequences were associated with HLA alleles at 0.05 false discovery rate in a later analysis. Among donors in an Asian-associated ancestry cluster, a later analysis reportedly found fewer N-insertions than the approximately 700-donor mean. Later analysis revealed greater clonal expansion in HLA-associated TCR beta chains than in equally common others.

The chain joins TRBV30 to TRBJ2-2, with TRBD2 matching 16 bases. This TCR derives from a man aged 50 or older in good health and CMV-seronegative. Sequenced input: PBMCs. The CDR3 region is CAWSPGTSGRARYTGELFF. CDR3 sequence (DNA): TGTGCCTGGAGCCCCGGGACTAGCGGGAGGGCCAGATACACCGGGGAGCTGTTTTTT. The full variable domain, its missing parts supplied by reference TRBV30 and TRBJ2-2, is SQTIHQWPATLVQPVGSPLSLECTVEGTSNPNLYWYRQAAGRGLQLLFYSVGIGQISSEVPQNLSASRPQDRQFILSSKKLLLSDSGFYLCAWSPGTSGRARYTGELFFGEGSRLTVL.